This entry describes one TCR beta chain. This specimen belongs to a study of T cell changes during pregnancy in multiple sclerosis. Only in-frame clones appear in the TCRdb table, and some are missing; sequencing was by immunoSEQ multiplex PCR. This sample has approximately 87,000 clones; under 95% occur once, and the top ten carry 0.45% to 0.55%. Trimming at V came to 6 bases and at J to 12 bases, leaving 10 bases not matched to a gene. Germline V gives CDR1 SGHNT, CDR2 YYREEE (reference sequence). The CDR3 is 13 amino acids. This chain uses TRBV5-4 with TRBJ1-2; 11 bases fit TRBD1. The specimen was CD4+ T cells from peripheral blood mononuclear cells, collected in the second trimester of pregnancy. This clonotype originated in a female donor with multiple sclerosis, enrolled in a pregnancy study. CDR3 protein: CASTQDRGQRNTF. The CDR3 DNA reads TGTGCCAGCACTCAGGACAGGGGGCAAAGAAACACCTTC.